This T cell receptor beta chain was identified during a study of beta chain features in type 1 diabetes. Isolated RNA was reverse transcribed in full, so expressed TCRB transcripts were sequenced. Repertoires were generated with immunoSEQ multiplex PCR, while TCRdb's copy carries only in-frame clones and drops some. The repertoire has some 140,000 clones, nearly 9.5% of them found once; the top ten carry 0.6% to 0.8%. Study findings and constraints: Researchers caution that PCR might favor shorter templates, equally among patients and controls.

Trimming cost V 2 bases and J 3 bases; bases outside gene matches: 7. Germline V gives CDR1 GTSNPN, CDR2 SVGIG (reference sequence). This CDR3 region has 15 residues. This clone was counted a few times. Its target is unknown. This clonotype originated in a man younger than 35 in good health. The rearrangement joins TRBV30 to TRBJ1-1; 9 bases fit TRBD1. The sequenced sample was central memory CD4+ T cells from blood. Here the CDR3 DNA reads TGTGCCTGGAGTAGGGCCACAGGGGGCTACACTGAAGCTTTCTTT. Amino acid sequence: CAWSRATGGYTEAFF. The whole variable domain, filled in from reference TRBV30 and TRBJ1-1, reads SQTIHQWPATLVQPVGSPLSLECTVEGTSNPNLYWYRQAAGRGLQLLFYSVGIGQISSEVPQNLSASRPQDRQFILSSKKLLLSDSGFYLCAWSRATGGYTEAFFGQGTRLTVV.